Each of the 12 T cell receptor beta chains below was sequenced from the same sample in a study of post-analysis software for immune sequencing data. Study-wide results and caveats: When patients were compared with controls, five TRBV segments were more frequent, TRBV5-6, TRBV5-1 and TRBV20-1 among them.

The antigens for these receptors are not known. Each TCR beta cDNA library carried unique molecular identifiers. MiXCR, run by TCRdb on the PCR reads, gives a single entry per CDR3 protein. The sample includes 450,000 or so distinct CDR3 sequences, around 40% of them seen just once. Sequencing input: blood. The receptors derive from a girl aged 10 to 17 with multiple sclerosis.

The rearrangement joins TRBV12-3 or TRBV12-4 to TRBJ2-1, with D tentatively TRBD1 (7 bases). Trimming took off 5 bases at V and 3 bases at J, with 14 bases between the two ends. The CDR3 spans 15 residues. CDR3 nucleotides: TGTGCCAGCAGTGCTAGACAGGGACTCTACAATGAGCAGTTCTTC. It is translated as CASSARQGLYNEQFF.

This clonotype was found a few times. This chain joins TRBV6-6 and TRBJ1-1, with 12 bases that match TRBD1. This CDR3 spans 16 amino acids. Germline loops: CDR1 MNHNY, CDR2 SVGAGI (reference sequence). V was pared by 4 bases and J by 5 bases, with 8 bases of the junction left unmatched. This CDR3 is CASSSGTGGGWTEAFF. CDR3 sequence (DNA): TGTGCCAGCAGTTCCGGGACAGGGGGCGGATGGACTGAAGCTTTCTTT.

This clonotype was detected a few times. The chain couples TRBV12-3 or TRBV12-4 to TRBJ1-2; possibly TRBD1 for D (6 bases). The V gene lost 4 bases and the J gene lost 4 bases, with 13 bases spanning the gap. This CDR3 contains 14 residues. The CDR3 bases are TGTGCCAGCAGTTACAGGGCCCTCGCCTATGGCTACACCTTC. Its translation is CASSYRALAYGYTF.

The rearrangement uses TRBV7-8 and TRBJ2-4, with 10 nucleotides matching TRBD2. The J call may be wrong; the DNA end is better matched by TRBJ2-5. Germline values: CDR1 SGHVS, CDR2 FQNEAQ. CDR3 length: 17 residues. This CDR3 reads CASSFSSGSGSGETQYF. The DNA of the CDR3 is TGTGCCAGCAGCTTCTCTAGCGGGAGTGGTTCTGGGGAGACCCAGTACTTC.

This clonotype was counted a few times. V usage is TRBV6-6 and J usage is TRBJ2-5; 8 bases are shared with TRBD1. V gave up 4 bases and J gave up 4 bases; unmatched junction bases: 5. This CDR3 comprises 14 residues. The germline V gene encodes CDR1 MNHNY and CDR2 SVGAGI (reference sequence). DNA for the CDR3: TGTGCCAGCAGTTGGGGCCAGGGGGCAGAGACCCAGTACTTC. This translates into CASSWGQGAETQYF.

This clonotype was picked up a small number of times. This rearrangement joins TRBV29-1 to TRBJ2-5, with 7 bases aligning to TRBD1. The J call may not be correct, given that the DNA end is closer to TRBJ2-7. The CDR3 runs 11 residues. Germline CDR1 is SQVTM and CDR2 is ANQGSEA. CDR3 region: CSVETGYEQYF. CDR3 DNA sequence: TGCAGCGTTGAGACAGGGTACGAGCAGTACTTC.

This clonotype was counted once. The chain carries TRBV3-1 and TRBJ2-1, with a tentative D call TRBD2 (6 bases). Trimming pared 4 bases from V and 4 bases from J, leaving 17 bases between. Germline lookup yields CDR1 LGHDT and CDR2 YNNKEL (reference sequence). This CDR3 is built from 16 residues. CDR3 loop: CASSRDSGMGYNEQFF. In DNA, the CDR3 is TGTGCCAGCAGCCGGGACTCGGGGATGGGGTACAATGAGCAGTTCTTC.

This chain joins TRBV27 and TRBJ1-1; D may be TRBD1 (5 bases). The CDR3 sequence is 12 residues long. Germline lookup yields CDR1 MNHEY and CDR2 SMNVEV (reference sequence). V gave up 6 bases and J gave up 0 bases, with 5 bases separating them. The CDR3 loop is CASRGVNTEAFF. The CDR3 bases are TGTGCCAGCAGAGGGGTGAACACTGAAGCTTTCTTT.

There are a few counts of this clonotype. This sequence joins TRBV25-1 and TRBJ1-2, with D possibly TRBD1 on 5 matching bases. CDR1 MGHDK and CDR2 SYGVNS come from the germline V gene. V lost 6 bases, J lost 4 bases, and 18 bases lay in between. CDR3 length equals 15 residues. The CDR3 DNA is TGTGCCAGCAGCCTGGACGAGCAGGGCGGCTATGGCTACACCTTC. It yields the protein CASSLDEQGGYGYTF.

The rearrangement links TRBV4-2 to TRBJ2-7; D call uncertain. The V gene lost 0 bases and the J gene lost 3 bases, with 9 bases spanning the gap. From germline, CDR1 is LGHNA and CDR2 YNFKEQ. The CDR3 runs to 14 residues. CDR3 bases: TGTGCCAGCAGCCAAGATCTTGAAGACTACGAGCAGTACTTC. Its translation: CASSQDLEDYEQYF.

This clonotype was seen a few times. The chain is built from TRBV11-1 and TRBJ2-1; TRBD2 matches at 7 bases. CDR3 length: 13 residues. The trim removed 3 bases at V and 8 bases at J, leaving 4 bases unmatched. CDR1 is SGHAT, CDR2 FQDESV, per germline (reference sequence). The CDR3: CASSLLTSHEQFF. The CDR3 nucleotides read TGTGCCAGCAGCTTGTTGACTAGCCATGAGCAGTTCTTC.

In its sample, this clonotype was seen many times. This chain joins TRBV7-2 and TRBJ2-1; D may be TRBD2 (5 bases). The CDR3 has 11 amino acids. CDR1 and CDR2 (germline): SGHTA, FQGNSA. Trimming removed 8 bases from V and 6 bases from J, with 8 bases in between. The CDR3 DNA follows: TGTGCCAGCTATGGAGGCAATGAGCAGTTCTTC. This gives the protein CASYGGNEQFF.